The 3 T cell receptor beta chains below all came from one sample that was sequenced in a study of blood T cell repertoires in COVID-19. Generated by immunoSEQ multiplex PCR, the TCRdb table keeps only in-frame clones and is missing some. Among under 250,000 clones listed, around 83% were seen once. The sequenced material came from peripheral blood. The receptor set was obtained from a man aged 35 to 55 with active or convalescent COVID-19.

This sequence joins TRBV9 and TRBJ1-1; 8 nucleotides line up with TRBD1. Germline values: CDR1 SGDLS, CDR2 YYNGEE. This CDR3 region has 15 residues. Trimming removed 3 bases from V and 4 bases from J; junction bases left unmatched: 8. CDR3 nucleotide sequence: TGTGCCAGCAGCGACGGACAGGGAGGTCCCACTGAAGCTTTCTTT. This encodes CASSDGQGGPTEAFF.

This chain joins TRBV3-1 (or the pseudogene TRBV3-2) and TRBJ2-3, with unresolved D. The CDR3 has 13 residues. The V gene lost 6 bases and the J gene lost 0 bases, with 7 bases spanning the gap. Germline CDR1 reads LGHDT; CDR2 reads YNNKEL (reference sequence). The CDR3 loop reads CASSRLSTDTQYF. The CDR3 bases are TGTGCCAGCAGTCGACTGAGCACAGATACGCAGTATTTT.

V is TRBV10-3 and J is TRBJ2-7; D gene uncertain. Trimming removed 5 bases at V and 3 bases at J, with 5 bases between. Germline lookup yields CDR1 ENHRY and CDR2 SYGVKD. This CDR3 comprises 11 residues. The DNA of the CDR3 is TGTGCCATCAGTAATAGCTACGAGCAGTACTTC. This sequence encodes CAISNSYEQYF.